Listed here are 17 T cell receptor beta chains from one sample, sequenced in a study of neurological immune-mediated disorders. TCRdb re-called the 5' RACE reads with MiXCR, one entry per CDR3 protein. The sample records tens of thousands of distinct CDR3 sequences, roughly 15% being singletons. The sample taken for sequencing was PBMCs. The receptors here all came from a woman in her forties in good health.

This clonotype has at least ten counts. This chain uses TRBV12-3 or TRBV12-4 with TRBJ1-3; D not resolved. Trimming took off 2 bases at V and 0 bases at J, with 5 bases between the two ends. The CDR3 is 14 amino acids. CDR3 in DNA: TGTGCCAGCAGTTTAACGGGCTCTGGAAACACCATATATTTT. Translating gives CASSLTGSGNTIYF.

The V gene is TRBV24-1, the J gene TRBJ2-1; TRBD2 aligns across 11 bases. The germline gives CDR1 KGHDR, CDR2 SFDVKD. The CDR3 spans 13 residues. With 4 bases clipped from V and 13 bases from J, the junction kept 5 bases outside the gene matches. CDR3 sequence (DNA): TGTGCCACCAGTGACCCTAGCGGGGGGCCTCAGTTCTTC. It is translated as CATSDPSGGPQFF.

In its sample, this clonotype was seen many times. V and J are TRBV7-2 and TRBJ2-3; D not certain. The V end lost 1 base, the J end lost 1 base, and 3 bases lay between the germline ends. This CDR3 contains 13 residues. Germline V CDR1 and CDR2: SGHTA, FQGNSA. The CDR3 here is CASSLDGTDTQYF. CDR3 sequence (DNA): TGTGCCAGCAGCTTAGACGGCACAGATACGCAGTATTTT.

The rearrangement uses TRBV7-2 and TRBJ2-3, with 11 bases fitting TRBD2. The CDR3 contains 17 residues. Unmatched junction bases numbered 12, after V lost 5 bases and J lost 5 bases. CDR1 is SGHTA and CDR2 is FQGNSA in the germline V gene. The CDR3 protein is CASSLGGLAVGGDTQYF. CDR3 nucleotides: TGTGCCAGCAGCCTAGGGGGACTAGCGGTGGGGGGAGATACGCAGTATTTT.

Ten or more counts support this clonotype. CDR3 in amino acids: CASSTQDRDTEAFF. DNA of the CDR3: TGTGCCAGCAGTACTCAGGACAGAGACACTGAAGCTTTCTTT. The gene calls are TRBV27 and TRBJ1-1; perhaps TRBD1 as D (6 bases). Germline V CDR1 and CDR2: MNHEY, SMNVEV (reference sequence). V lost 5 bases and J lost 3, with 13 bases in between. This CDR3 spans 14 amino acids.

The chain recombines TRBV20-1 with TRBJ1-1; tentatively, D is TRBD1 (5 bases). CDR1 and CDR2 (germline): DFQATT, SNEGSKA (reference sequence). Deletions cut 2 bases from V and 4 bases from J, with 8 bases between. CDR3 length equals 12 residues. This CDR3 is CSARQGVTEAFF. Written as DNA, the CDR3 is TGCAGTGCTAGACAGGGTGTCACTGAAGCTTTCTTT.

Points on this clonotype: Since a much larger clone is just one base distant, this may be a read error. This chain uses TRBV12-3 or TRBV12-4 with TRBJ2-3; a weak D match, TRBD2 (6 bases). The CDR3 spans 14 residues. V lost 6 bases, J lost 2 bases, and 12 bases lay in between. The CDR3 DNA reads TGTGCCAGCAGACCGGGAGACCCCACAGATACGCAGTATTTT. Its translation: CASRPGDPTDTQYF.

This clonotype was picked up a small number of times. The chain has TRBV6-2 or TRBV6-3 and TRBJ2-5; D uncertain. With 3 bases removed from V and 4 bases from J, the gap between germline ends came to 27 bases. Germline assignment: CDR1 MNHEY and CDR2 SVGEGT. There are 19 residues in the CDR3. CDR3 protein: CASSYITRRLVPKVETQYF. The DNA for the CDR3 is TGTGCCAGCAGTTATATCACCCGAAGACTCGTCCCTAAGGTAGAGACCCAGTACTTC.

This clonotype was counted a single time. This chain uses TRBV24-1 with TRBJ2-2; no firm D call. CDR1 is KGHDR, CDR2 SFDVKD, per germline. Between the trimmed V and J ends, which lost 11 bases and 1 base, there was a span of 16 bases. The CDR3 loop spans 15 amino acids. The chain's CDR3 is CASTPRGGNTGELFF. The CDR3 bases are TGTGCCAGTACCCCCCGCGGCGGGAACACCGGGGAGCTGTTTTTT.

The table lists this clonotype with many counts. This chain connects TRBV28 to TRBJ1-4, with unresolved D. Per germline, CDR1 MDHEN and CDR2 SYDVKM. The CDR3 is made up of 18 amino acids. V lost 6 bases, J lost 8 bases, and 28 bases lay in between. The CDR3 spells CASSSTLHGPREEEKLFF. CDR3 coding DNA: TGTGCCAGCAGCTCCACTCTACACGGGCCTCGGGAGGAGGAAAAACTGTTTTTT.

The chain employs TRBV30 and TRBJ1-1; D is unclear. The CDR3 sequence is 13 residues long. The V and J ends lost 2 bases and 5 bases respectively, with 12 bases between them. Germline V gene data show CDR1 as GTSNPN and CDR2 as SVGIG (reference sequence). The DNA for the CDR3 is TGTGCCTGGAGTCGGTCGCAGTTTACTGAAGCTTTCTTT. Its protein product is CAWSRSQFTEAFF.

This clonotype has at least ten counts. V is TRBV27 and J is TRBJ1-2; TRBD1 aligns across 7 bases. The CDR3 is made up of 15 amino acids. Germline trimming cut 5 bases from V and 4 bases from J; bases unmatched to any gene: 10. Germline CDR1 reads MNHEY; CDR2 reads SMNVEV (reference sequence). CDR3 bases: TGTGCCAGCAGTCCTCGGGACAGAGCGACCTATGGCTACACCTTC. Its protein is CASSPRDRATYGYTF.

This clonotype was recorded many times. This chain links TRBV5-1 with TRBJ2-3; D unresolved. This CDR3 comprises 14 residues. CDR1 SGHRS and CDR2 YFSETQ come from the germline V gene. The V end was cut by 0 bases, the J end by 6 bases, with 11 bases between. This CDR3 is CASSLALNRDTQYF. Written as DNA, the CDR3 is TGCGCCAGCAGCTTGGCCCTCAACCGGGATACGCAGTATTTT.

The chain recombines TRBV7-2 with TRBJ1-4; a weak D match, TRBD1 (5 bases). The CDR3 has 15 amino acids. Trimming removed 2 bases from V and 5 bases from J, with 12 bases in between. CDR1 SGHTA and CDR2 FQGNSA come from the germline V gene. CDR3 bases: TGTGCCAGCAGCTTATTGGCAGGGCTAAATGAAAAACTGTTTTTT. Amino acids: CASSLLAGLNEKLFF.

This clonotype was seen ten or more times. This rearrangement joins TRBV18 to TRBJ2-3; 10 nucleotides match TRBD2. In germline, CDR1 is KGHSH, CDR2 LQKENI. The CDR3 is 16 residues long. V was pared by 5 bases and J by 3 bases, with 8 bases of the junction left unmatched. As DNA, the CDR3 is TGTGCCAGCTCAAACCACCCTAGCGGGGGTACAGATACGCAGTATTTT. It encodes CASSNHPSGGTDTQYF.

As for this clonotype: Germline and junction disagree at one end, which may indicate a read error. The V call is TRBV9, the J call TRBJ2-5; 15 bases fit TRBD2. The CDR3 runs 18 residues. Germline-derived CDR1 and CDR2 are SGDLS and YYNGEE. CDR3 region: CASSGGTSGGTAPETKYF. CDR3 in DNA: TGTGCCAGCAGCGGAGGGACTAGCGGGGGGACGGCTCCGGAGACCAAGTACTTC.

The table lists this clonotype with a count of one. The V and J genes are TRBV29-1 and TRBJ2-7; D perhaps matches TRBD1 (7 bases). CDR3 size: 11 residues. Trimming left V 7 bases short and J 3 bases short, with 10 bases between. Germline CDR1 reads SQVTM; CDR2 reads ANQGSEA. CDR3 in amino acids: CSGGDSYEQYF. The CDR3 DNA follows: TGCAGCGGGGGGGACAGCTACGAGCAGTACTTC.